The rows below give T cell receptor beta chains drawn from one sample of a study of blood T cell repertoires in COVID-19. TCRdb's table, derived via immunoSEQ multiplex PCR, lists solely in-frame clones and lacks some. In the table there are about 230,000 clones, about 80% of which are singletons. Sequencing input: peripheral blood. Receptors were obtained from a woman in her 50s with acute or convalescent COVID-19. CDR3s include the opening cysteine and the closing phenylalanine or tryptophan. Fields, in order: D gene, V gene, clone size, J gene, CDR3 protein, CDR3 DNA. A D gene is named only where the DNA matches it firmly. Size is stated for part of the rows, as once, few or many counts, or as a class when the clone is expanded.

TRBD1,TRBV30,-,TRBJ2-7,CAWSEGTVRYEQYF,TGTGCCTGGAGTGAAGGGACAGTCCGCTACGAGCAGTACTTC
-,TRBV19,-,TRBJ2-3,CASSIGSSTDTQYF,TGTGCCAGTAGTATAGGTTCCAGTACAGATACGCAGTATTTT
-,TRBV6-5,-,TRBJ2-7,CASSYSDEYEQYF,TGTGCCAGCAGTTACTCTGATGAGTACGAGCAGTACTTC
-,TRBV21-1,-,TRBJ2-7,CASSKATEQYF,TGTGCCAGCAGCAAGGCCACCGAGCAGTACTTC
-,TRBV7-8,few,TRBJ1-3,CASSWRGSGNTIYF,TGTGCCAGCAGCTGGCGGGGATCTGGAAACACCATATATTTT
-,TRBV9,once,TRBJ1-1,CASSADPGTLTEAFF,TGTGCCAGCAGCGCGGACCCCGGGACACTGACTGAAGCTTTCTTT
-,TRBV6-2/TRBV6-3,-,TRBJ1-5,CASSLTGKSNQPQHF,TGTGCCAGCAGCCTGACAGGAAAGAGCAATCAGCCCCAGCATTTT
-,TRBV5-8,-,TRBJ1-4,CASSLGLQKTEKLFF,TGTGCCAGCAGCCTTGGACTCCAAAAGACTGAAAAACTGTTTTTT
-,TRBV25-1,few,TRBJ1-2,CASSEFGETYGYTF,TGTGCCAGCAGTGAATTCGGGGAGACCTATGGCTACACCTTC
TRBD2,TRBV19,few,TRBJ2-7,CASSIGTSGMISYEQYF,TGTGCCAGTAGTATCGGGACTAGCGGAATGATCTCCTACGAGCAGTACTTC
TRBD1,TRBV6-6,-,TRBJ2-7,CASILGTGPSYEQYF,TGTGCCAGCATCCTCGGGACAGGGCCCTCCTACGAGCAGTACTTC
-,TRBV11-1,-,TRBJ2-2,CASSPSRTGELFF,TGTGCCAGCAGCCCTTCCCGCACCGGGGAGCTGTTTTTT
TRBD1,TRBV7-9,-,TRBJ2-7,CASSSTGGQSYEQYF,TGTGCCAGCAGCTCCACTGGGGGACAGAGTTACGAGCAGTACTTC
TRBD2,TRBV3-1/TRBV3-2,many,TRBJ2-1,CASSQETIASGDNSDKFNEQFF,TGTGCCAGCAGCCAAGAAACGATCGCTAGCGGGGACAACTCCGATAAATTCAATGAGCAGTTCTTC
-,TRBV6-2/TRBV6-3,few,TRBJ1-1,CASSVRANTEAFF,TGTGCCAGCAGTGTCAGGGCGAACACTGAAGCTTTCTTT
TRBD2,TRBV19,-,TRBJ2-3,CASSGGRSGGGDTQYF,TGTGCCAGTAGTGGCGGGAGGAGCGGGGGGGGCGATACGCAGTATTTT
-,TRBV6-1,-,TRBJ1-5,CASSESVYQPQHF,TGTGCCAGCAGTGAAAGTGTCTACCAGCCCCAGCATTTT
-,TRBV16,-,TRBJ2-5,CASSQSSRGVETQYF,TGTGCCAGCAGCCAATCATCCAGGGGGGTAGAGACCCAGTACTTC
-,TRBV6-6,once,TRBJ1-4,CASSLGRAEKLFF,TGTGCCAGCAGTTTGGGCAGGGCCGAAAAACTGTTTTTT
-,TRBV28,-,TRBJ1-1,CASSLWRAGRKTEAFF,TGTGCCAGCAGTTTATGGAGAGCGGGCAGGAAGACTGAAGCTTTCTTT
-,TRBV5-1,once,TRBJ2-3,CASSPSLIPDTQYF,TGCGCCAGCAGCCCGAGTTTGATACCAGATACGCAGTATTTT
TRBD2,TRBV2,-,TRBJ2-3,CASTIASGRATDTQYF,TGTGCCAGCACTATTGCTAGCGGGAGGGCCACAGATACGCAGTATTTT
-,TRBV5-1,-,TRBJ1-1,CASSLEVGPGTEAFF,TGCGCCAGCAGCTTGGAAGTAGGGCCGGGAACTGAAGCTTTCTTT
-,TRBV18,-,TRBJ1-2,CASSPGQVVSYGYTF,TGTGCCAGCTCACCAGGGCAGGTGGTGAGCTATGGCTACACCTTC
-,TRBV28,-,TRBJ1-1,CASSLTGLNTEAFF,TGTGCCAGCAGTTTAACAGGGTTGAACACTGAAGCTTTCTTT
-,TRBV28,-,TRBJ1-6,CASSSAVTGITPLHF,TGTGCCAGCAGTTCCGCCGTAACAGGGATTACACCCCTCCACTTT